Reported below is one T cell receptor (beta chain). Its antigen remains unidentified. This sample stems from a study of OX40 agonist ivuxolimab in advanced cancers. Study-level information: Prior anti-PD-1, anti-PD-L1 or anti-CTLA-4 therapy did not bar entry, and about 40% had some.

Study outcomes and limitations: Relatively little clonal expansion, among the lowest observed, appeared in partial responders at 0.1-3.0 mg/kg. Some nonresponders likewise displayed low normalized T-cell clonal expansion.

Profiling relied on immunoSEQ multiplex PCR, and the TCRdb table lists in-frame clones only, not all of them. The table includes 89,000 or so clones, roughly nine tenths detected once. Anyone with autoimmune disease history or systemic immunosuppression was excluded. The material sequenced was CD4+ or CD8+ T cells sorted from blood, taken in a trial of the OX40 agonist ivuxolimab. The TCR was taken from an adult with an advanced solid tumor such as melanoma, head and neck, liver or kidney cancer.

CDR3 nucleotide sequence: TGTGCCAGCAGCTTAGTCGGGGGAATCTATGGCTACACCTTC. It encodes CASSLVGGIYGYTF. The chain recombines TRBV7-2 with TRBJ1-2; D might be TRBD1 (5 bases). From germline, CDR1 is SGHTA and CDR2 FQGNSA. The CDR3 is 14 amino acids. Trimming took off 1 base at V and 4 bases at J, with 10 bases between the two ends.